Listed below are T cell receptor beta chains from one sample, sequenced in a study of T cell changes during pregnancy in multiple sclerosis. Repertoires were generated with immunoSEQ multiplex PCR, while TCRdb's copy carries only in-frame clones and drops some. This sample carries about 89,000 clones, about 93% of them seen once, and the ten largest clones take around 0.84%. The sequencing here drew on peripheral blood, taken in the third trimester of pregnancy. All receptors derive from a female donor with multiple sclerosis, enrolled in a pregnancy study. CDR3s include the opening cysteine and the closing phenylalanine or tryptophan. A D gene is named only where the DNA matches it firmly. Clone size is stated in some rows and not others, as once, few, many or a class when expanded.

v_gene	d_gene	abundance	j_gene	CDR3aa	CDR3nt
TRBV11-2	.	.	TRBJ1-2	CASRLIRGFDGYTF	TGTGCCAGCAGACTAATACGAGGGTTCGATGGCTACACCTTC
TRBV27	.	.	TRBJ1-2	CASSSTGTGYTF	TGTGCCAGCAGTTCGACAGGAACTGGCTACACCTTC
TRBV7-8	TRBD2	.	TRBJ2-5	CASSLAASGSQGTQYF	TGTGCCAGCAGCTTAGCGGCTAGCGGGAGCCAAGGGACCCAGTACTTC
TRBV27	TRBD1	.	TRBJ1-2	CASSLYQGAWDGYTF	TGTGCCAGCAGTTTATATCAGGGGGCCTGGGATGGCTACACCTTC
TRBV28	TRBD1	.	TRBJ1-2	CASSLLGQGAYGYTF	TGTGCCAGCAGTTTACTGGGACAGGGGGCCTATGGCTACACCTTC
TRBV7-8	TRBD1	.	TRBJ1-2	CASSQEVAGGNYGYTF	TGTGCCAGCAGCCAAGAGGTGGCAGGGGGGAACTATGGCTACACCTTC
TRBV19	.	.	TRBJ1-1	CASSNPGVSSEAFF	TGTGCCAGTAGTAACCCAGGGGTCTCGTCTGAAGCTTTCTTT
TRBV30	.	.	TRBJ2-7	CAWMGDDSYEQYF	TGTGCCTGGATGGGAGACGACTCCTACGAGCAGTACTTC
TRBV11-3	TRBD2	once	TRBJ2-3	CASSSTGGGPDTQYF	TGTGCCAGCAGCTCGACGGGAGGTGGGCCAGATACGCAGTATTTT
TRBV21-1	.	.	TRBJ2-1	CASSLIGRRWDHEQFF	TGTGCCAGCAGTCTTATCGGGAGAAGATGGGACCATGAGCAGTTCTTC
TRBV11-2	.	.	TRBJ2-3	CASSLGESGTDTQYF	TGTGCCAGCAGCTTAGGGGAGAGCGGCACAGATACGCAGTATTTT
TRBV5-1	TRBD2	once	TRBJ2-5	CASSPGLAGGGPQETQYF	TGCGCCAGCAGCCCGGGACTAGCGGGAGGCGGCCCCCAAGAGACCCAGTACTTC
TRBV30	TRBD1	.	TRBJ1-2	CAWSVVRGRLSGYTF	TGTGCCTGGAGTGTTGTCAGGGGGCGCCTCAGTGGCTACACCTTC
TRBV5-1	TRBD2	.	TRBJ2-3	CASREGLAGPTDTQYF	TGCGCCAGCAGAGAAGGCCTAGCGGGACCCACAGATACGCAGTATTTT
TRBV5-3	TRBD2	.	TRBJ2-7	CARSAGLALPYEQYF	TGTGCCAGAAGCGCCGGACTAGCGCTCCCCTACGAGCAGTACTTC
TRBV5-5	.	.	TRBJ1-2	CASSFRNSNYGYTF	TGTGCCAGCAGCTTCAGGAATAGTAACTATGGCTACACCTTC
TRBV11-3	.	.	TRBJ1-4	CARSRARSWELFF	TGTGCCAGGTCCAGGGCACGGAGTTGGGAACTGTTTTTT
TRBV5-1	TRBD2	.	TRBJ2-7	CASSLAAGGLYEQYF	TGCGCCAGCAGCTTGGCGGCGGGAGGGCTGTACGAGCAGTACTTC
TRBV19	TRBD1	.	TRBJ2-2	CASTSKGTGGTGELFF	TGTGCCAGTACCTCTAAAGGGACAGGGGGTACCGGGGAGCTGTTTTTT
TRBV5-1	.	.	TRBJ2-7	CASSLRGYEQYF	TGCGCCAGCAGCTTGAGGGGATACGAGCAGTACTTC
TRBV4-1	.	.	TRBJ1-2	CASSQDVGPNYGYTF	TGCGCCAGCAGCCAAGACGTGGGGCCCAACTATGGCTACACCTTC
TRBV10-1	.	.	TRBJ2-1	CASSVRDIYNEQFF	TGCGCCAGCAGTGTCCGGGACATCTACAATGAGCAGTTCTTC
TRBV27	.	.	TRBJ1-6	CASSWVQGNSPLHF	TGTGCCAGCAGTTGGGTACAGGGCAATTCACCCCTCCACTTT
TRBV25-1	.	.	TRBJ1-2	CASSGGVMIYGYTF	TGTGCCAGCAGTGGGGGGGTGATGATCTATGGCTACACCTTC
TRBV25-1	TRBD2	.	TRBJ2-1	CASTTGGESRNEQFF	TGTGCCAGCACCACCGGGGGGGAGTCGCGGAATGAGCAGTTCTTC
TRBV4-1	.	.	TRBJ1-2	CASSQGPLASNYGYTF	TGCGCCAGCAGCCAAGGCCCTCTGGCATCTAACTATGGCTACACCTTC
TRBV5-6	TRBD2	.	TRBJ2-3	CASSLVGLAPDTQYF	TGTGCCAGCAGCTTGGTGGGACTAGCACCAGATACGCAGTATTTT
TRBV11-2	.	.	TRBJ2-5	CASSLGLEETQYF	TGTGCCAGCAGCTTAGGACTGGAAGAGACCCAGTACTTC
TRBV2	TRBD2	.	TRBJ2-1	CASSEGIGRAYNEQFF	TGTGCCAGCAGTGAAGGTATCGGGAGGGCTTACAATGAGCAGTTCTTC
TRBV5-1	TRBD2	.	TRBJ2-5	CASSWGGGTETQYF	TGCGCCAGCAGCTGGGGGGGAGGCACTGAGACCCAGTACTTC
TRBV21-1	.	few	TRBJ1-2	CASSPTGIYGYTF	TGTGCCAGCAGCCCGACAGGCATCTATGGCTACACCTTC
TRBV5-8	.	.	TRBJ2-5	CASSLGIGKGQETQYF	TGTGCCAGCAGCCTGGGCATCGGAAAGGGGCAAGAGACCCAGTACTTC
TRBV5-6	TRBD1	.	TRBJ2-7	CASSPLGQGYEQYF	TGTGCCAGCAGCCCCTTAGGACAGGGATACGAGCAGTACTTC